This T cell receptor (beta chain) derives from a study of shared clonotypes between healthy human individuals. General observations from the study: In having few donors, the study represented limited genetic and exposure-history diversity. Tissues were not sampled, only blood, and their repertoires likely differ.

Naive-designated CD8 cells lacked CD45RO, were positively enriched for CCR7, and omitted terminally differentiated effector memory CD45RA+ cells. Nashville, Tennessee was home to all donors, each a Caucasian adult. Germline V gene sequence: CDR1 SGDLS, CDR2 YYNGEE. V shed 4 bases, J shed 10 bases, and the junction held 11 bases outside the gene matches. The CDR3 has 15 residues. As handled by the study authors: ImmunoSEQ supplied junction-only sequences lacking quality scores, so filtering was different. TCRdb's copy holds only in-frame clones and misses some; the assay was immunoSEQ multiplex PCR. From that table come the V and J calls and clone size; the DNA was used to work out D and trimming. The sample lists hundreds of thousands of clones; approximately 90% were seen once. In the case of this clone: What it binds is unknown.

The chain has TRBV9 and TRBJ2-1, with TRBD1 matching 10 bases. The sequenced sample consisted of naive CD8+ T cells sorted from blood. The TCR sequence derives from a man aged 30 to 39 in good health. The CDR3: CASSPRDRGVLEQFF. CDR3 nucleotide sequence: TGTGCCAGCAGCCCCCGGGACAGGGGAGTTCTCGAGCAGTTCTTC.